By sample fraction, the clone carrying this TCR delta chain is large (0.1 to 1%). The V gene's germline CDR1 is TSWWSYY and CDR2 QGS. This CDR3 has 25 amino acids. Trimming took 1 base from V and 4 from J; bases not matched to a gene: 35. Gamma-chain- and delta-chain-specific primers converted PBMC RNA into TCR cDNA. TCRdb processed the RT-PCR reads again with the CATT caller. This sample carries about 670 delta-chain clones, around 15% of them seen once, and the ten largest clones take over 10%. The data are from a study of delta chains in infants with herpesvirus infections. J is TRDJ1 and V is TRDV1; 8 positions match TRDD3. The receptor was isolated from a human donor who was a Ugandan infant, either HIV-exposed or HIV-unexposed (not recorded which). The sample was peripheral blood, taken at time point 1 of longitudinal follow-up. CDR3 DNA: TGTGCTCTTGGGGAACCACCTCTACCCCTACTTGAGAAAAAAGGGGTGGGATACGTGGACGATAAACTCATCTTT. Encoded protein: CALGEPPLPLLEKKGVGYVDDKLIF.